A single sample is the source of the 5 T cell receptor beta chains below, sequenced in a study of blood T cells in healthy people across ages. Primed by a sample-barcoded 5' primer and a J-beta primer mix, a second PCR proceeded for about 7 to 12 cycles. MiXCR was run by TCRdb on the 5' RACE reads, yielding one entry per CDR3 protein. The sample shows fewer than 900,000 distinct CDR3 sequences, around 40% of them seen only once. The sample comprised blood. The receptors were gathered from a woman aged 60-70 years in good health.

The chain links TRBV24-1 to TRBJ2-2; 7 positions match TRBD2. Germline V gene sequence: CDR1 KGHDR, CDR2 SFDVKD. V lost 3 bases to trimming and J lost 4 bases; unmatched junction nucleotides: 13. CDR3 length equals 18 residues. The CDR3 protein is CATSDRQMGGSSTGELFF. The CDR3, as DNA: TGTGCCACCAGTGATCGCCAAATGGGAGGGTCGAGCACCGGGGAGCTGTTTTTT.

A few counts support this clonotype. The CDR3 spells CASSPTGYNEQFF. CDR3 sequence (DNA): TGTGCCAGCAGCCCCACGGGGTACAATGAGCAGTTCTTC. This sequence joins TRBV3-1 and TRBJ2-1; D might be TRBD2 (5 bases). The CDR3 has 13 residues. V was pared by 4 bases and J by 4 bases, with 8 bases between. CDR1 and CDR2 (germline): LGHDT, YNNKEL (reference sequence).

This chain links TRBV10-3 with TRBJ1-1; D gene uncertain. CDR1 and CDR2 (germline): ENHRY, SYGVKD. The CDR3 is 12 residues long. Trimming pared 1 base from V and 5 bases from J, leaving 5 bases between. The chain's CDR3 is CAISELGTEAFF. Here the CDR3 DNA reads TGTGCCATCAGTGAGTTGGGTACTGAAGCTTTCTTT.

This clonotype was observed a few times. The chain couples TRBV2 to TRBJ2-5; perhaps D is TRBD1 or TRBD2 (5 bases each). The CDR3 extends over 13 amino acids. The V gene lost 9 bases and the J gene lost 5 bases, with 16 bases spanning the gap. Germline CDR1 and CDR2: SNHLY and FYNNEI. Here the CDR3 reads CARSRDQRETQYF. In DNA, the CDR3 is TGTGCCAGGTCCCGGGACCAAAGGGAGACCCAGTACTTC.

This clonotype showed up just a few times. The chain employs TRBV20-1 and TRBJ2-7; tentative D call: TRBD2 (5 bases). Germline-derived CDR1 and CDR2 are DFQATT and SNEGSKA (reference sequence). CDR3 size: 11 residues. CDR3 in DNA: TGCAGAGTAGACACTAGCTACGAGCAGTACTTC. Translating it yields CRVDTSYEQYF.